These 12 T cell receptor beta chains were all obtained from the same sample, sequenced in a study of blood T cell repertoires in COVID-19. Measured with immunoSEQ multiplex PCR; TCRdb has only the in-frame clones, and not every one. In the table there are roughly 200,000 clones, roughly 89% of which are singletons. Sequencing was performed on PBMCs or T cells enriched from blood (not recorded which). These receptors were taken from a woman between 25 and 40 years old who had been exposed to COVID-19.

DNA for the CDR3: TGTGCCAGCAGCGTAATTACAGGTTCCACAGATACGCAGTATTTT. This codes for CASSVITGSTDTQYF. The chain has TRBV9 and TRBJ2-3; weak D call: TRBD1 (5 bases). The length of the CDR3 is 15 residues. The germline V gene has CDR1 SGDLS and CDR2 YYNGEE. V was shortened by 1 base and J by 2 bases, with 11 bases between the two germline ends. Combining the CDR3 with reference TRBV9 and TRBJ2-3 gives the whole variable domain DSGVTQTPKHLITATGQRVTLRCSPRSGDLSVYWYQQSLDQGLQFLIQYYNGEERAKGNILERFSAQQFPDLHSELNLSSLELGDSALYFCASSVITGSTDTQYFGPGTRLTVL.

The chain has TRBV9 and TRBJ1-1, with unresolved D. The V gene lost 0 bases and the J gene lost 2 bases, with 8 bases spanning the gap. This CDR3 is built from 14 residues. CDR1 and CDR2 (germline): SGDLS, YYNGEE. In DNA form, the CDR3 reads TGTGCCAGCAGCGTAGAGCCCGAAAACACTGAAGCTTTCTTT. Protein: CASSVEPENTEAFF.

V and J are TRBV9 and TRBJ1-2; TRBD1 aligns across 9 bases. The CDR3 has 15 amino acids. Looked up from germline, CDR1 is SGDLS and CDR2 is YYNGEE. The trim removed 3 bases at V and 4 bases at J, leaving 7 bases unmatched. This chain's CDR3 is CASSEGDRVRYGYTF. CDR3 DNA: TGTGCCAGCAGCGAGGGGGACAGGGTTCGCTATGGCTACACCTTC.

The rearrangement uses TRBV27 and TRBJ1-5, with no clear D. V lost 6 bases and J lost 4, with 13 bases in between. Germline CDR1 and CDR2: MNHEY and SMNVEV (reference sequence). The CDR3 spans 14 residues. CDR3 nucleotides: TGTGCCAGCAGCCTGATCGGTTGGAATCAGCCCCAGCATTTT. Translated: CASSLIGWNQPQHF.

The rearrangement joins TRBV4-1 to TRBJ2-7, with D unresolved. V lost 5 bases and J lost 0, with 8 bases in between. CDR1 and CDR2 from the germline V gene are MGHRA and YSYEKL. The CDR3 spans 13 residues. CDR3 in amino acids: CASSAGPSYEQYF. CDR3 DNA sequence: TGCGCCAGCAGCGCAGGCCCCTCCTACGAGCAGTACTTC.

This sequence joins TRBV13 and TRBJ1-3; D is unclear. The germline CDR1 and CDR2 sequences are PRHDT and FYEKMQ (reference sequence). The germline V and J ends were trimmed by 2 bases and 2 bases, with 7 bases remaining between them. The CDR3 sequence is 14 residues long. CDR3 amino acids: CASSLTETGNTIYF. The CDR3 region has the DNA TGTGCCAGCAGCTTAACCGAGACTGGAAACACCATATATTTT.

The genes are TRBV12-3 or TRBV12-4 and TRBJ2-5; TRBD1 agrees at 7 bases. V was pared by 5 bases and J by 5 bases, with 5 bases of the junction left unmatched. The CDR3 sequence is 13 residues long. The CDR3: CASSDRARETQYF. CDR3 coding DNA: TGTGCCAGCAGTGACAGGGCTAGGGAGACCCAGTACTTC.

The chain uses TRBV18 and TRBJ2-3, with D unclear. V lost 4 bases to trimming and J lost 5 bases, with 4 bases between them. Germline CDR1 is KGHSH and CDR2 is LQKENI. The CDR3 sequence is 11 residues long. CDR3: CASSLGDTQYF. As DNA, the CDR3 is TGTGCCAGCTCACTCGGAGATACGCAGTATTTT.

The chain couples TRBV5-6 to TRBJ1-2; perhaps TRBD1 as D (5 bases). Per germline, CDR1 SGHDT and CDR2 YYEEEE. The CDR3 loop spans 13 amino acids. Trimming shortened V by 0 bases and J by 8 bases, and 11 bases separated the two germline ends. The CDR3 region has the DNA TGTGCCAGCAGCTTGGAAATCGGGGGAGGCTACACCTTC. This codes for CASSLEIGGGYTF.

This rearrangement joins TRBV13 to TRBJ2-3, with D unresolved. This CDR3 spans 13 amino acids. CDR1 PRHDT and CDR2 FYEKMQ come from the germline V gene (reference sequence). The V gene lost 2 bases and the J gene lost 2 bases, with 5 bases spanning the gap. CDR3 region: CASSLSNTDTQYF. The CDR3 DNA reads as TGTGCCAGCAGCTTATCAAACACAGATACGCAGTATTTT.

The chain recombines TRBV30 with TRBJ1-2; D might be TRBD1 (5 bases). The V gene lost 4 bases and the J gene lost 1 base, with 7 bases spanning the gap. There are 12 residues in the CDR3. Per the germline V gene, CDR1 is GTSNPN and CDR2 is SVGIG (reference sequence). The CDR3 region is CAWKQDNYGYTF. For the CDR3, the DNA is TGTGCCTGGAAACAGGATAACTATGGCTACACCTTC.

This clone was seen only once. The chain links TRBV7-7 to TRBJ2-5, with TRBD1 matching 10 bases. The CDR3 loop spans 13 amino acids. Unmatched junction bases numbered 7, after V lost 5 bases and J lost 10 bases. Germline loops: CDR1 SSHAT, CDR2 FNYEAQ (reference sequence). The CDR3 DNA reads as TGTGCCAGCAGCAGTGACGGGACAGGGGTCCAGTACTTC. The encoded protein is CASSSDGTGVQYF. Together with reference TRBV7-7 and TRBJ2-5, the CDR3 gives the full variable domain: GAGVSQSPRYKVTKRGQDVTLRCDPISSHATLYWYQQALGQGPEFLTYFNYEAQPDKSGLPSDRFSAERPEGSISTLTIQRTEQRDSAMYRCASSSDGTGVQYFGPGTRLLVL.